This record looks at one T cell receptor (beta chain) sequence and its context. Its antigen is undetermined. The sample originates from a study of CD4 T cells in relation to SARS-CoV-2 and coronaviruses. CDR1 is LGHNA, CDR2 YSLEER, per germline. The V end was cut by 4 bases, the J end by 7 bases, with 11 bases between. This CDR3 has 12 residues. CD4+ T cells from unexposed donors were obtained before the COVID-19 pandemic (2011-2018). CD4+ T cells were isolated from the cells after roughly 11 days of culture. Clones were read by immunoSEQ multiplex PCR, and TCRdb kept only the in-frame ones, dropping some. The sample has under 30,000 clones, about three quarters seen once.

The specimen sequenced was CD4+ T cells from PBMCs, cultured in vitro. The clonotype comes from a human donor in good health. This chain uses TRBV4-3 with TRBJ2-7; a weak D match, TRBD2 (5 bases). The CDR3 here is CASSRATGEQYF. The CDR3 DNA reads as TGCGCCAGCAGCCGGGCTACGGGAGAGCAGTACTTC.